These T cell receptor beta chains were read from a single sample in a study of blood T cell repertoires in COVID-19. Generated by immunoSEQ multiplex PCR, the TCRdb table keeps only in-frame clones and is missing some. The table has fewer than 300,000 clones, approximately 83% seen once. Sequenced: PBMCs or T cells enriched from blood (not recorded which). Receptors were obtained from a woman between 25 and 40 years old who had recovered from COVID-19. Each CDR3 is given with its conserved first and last residue. Rows may omit the clone size; those that give it use once, few, many or a size class.

cdr3_aa clone_size v_call
CASTQTSGPQETQYF once TRBV6-5
CASSIGGMFDEQYF . TRBV19
CASSIEDRGGTEAFF . TRBV19
CSVGRKIQETQYF . TRBV29-1
CSVQYPLQGTIYF . TRBV29-1
CASSYRRDWDEQYF once TRBV6-5
CASRQGLAEIYEQYF . TRBV6-5
CASSLSSYQETQYF . TRBV13
CASSPGLAEPGGTGELFF . TRBV13
CASRLTENSYNEQFF once TRBV27
CASSPGQGSQPQHF . TRBV28
CASSLEGAGRNPQHF once TRBV11-2
CASSLGGQTEAFF . TRBV12-3/TRBV12-4
CASSPNTGVTDTQYF . TRBV18
CAWSVGQGYEQYF . TRBV30
CASSPAPGTPEGGNTIYF . TRBV18
CASSQLRTYEQYF . TRBV3-1/TRBV3-2
CATIWGQPEAFF . TRBV24-1
CSVGGQGNQPQHF . TRBV29-1
CASSHGTVSYGYTF . TRBV3-1/TRBV3-2
CASSPTGGEQFF . TRBV18
CASSPTGDASPLHF . TRBV28
CAISELAGGQETQYF . TRBV10-3
CAWRIGGNTEAFF . TRBV30
CASSLYGLRGAQETQYF . TRBV7-9
CASSQGSSGRPYEQYF . TRBV4-1
CASSLRQGAREQYF once TRBV28
CASSYRGTDTDTQYF . TRBV7-9
CATSDQGLVTQYF . TRBV24-1
CASSSLRQVSYEQYF many TRBV11-2
CASSVAWGTPYGYTF once TRBV2
CASSTGQGNQPQHF few TRBV19
CASSSGQGYGYTF . TRBV28
CASSGAMGNEQFF . TRBV18
CASISTYYGYTF . TRBV6-5
CASSLDMGTAGGYTF . TRBV7-2
CASSPEGDSYGYTF . TRBV18